A single sample gave rise to the 7 T cell receptor beta chains below, sequenced in a study of CD8+ T cells in alopecia areata. Following extraction, RNA underwent reverse transcription to cDNA, which served as the sequencing template. Profiling relied on immunoSEQ multiplex PCR, and the TCRdb table lists in-frame clones only, not all of them. This table has about 97,000 clones, roughly two fifths appearing once. The sample taken for sequencing was CD4+ T cells sorted from blood. The source is a human donor with alopecia areata.

The chain uses TRBV9 and TRBJ1-2, with 9 positions matching TRBD1. After removal of 3 bases from V and 4 bases from J, the junction contained 4 bases not matched to a gene. From germline, CDR1 is SGDLS and CDR2 YYNGEE. The CDR3 extends over 14 amino acids. The CDR3 region has the DNA TGTGCCAGCAGCGAGGGACAGGGCCTCTATGGCTACACCTTC. Translating it yields CASSEGQGLYGYTF.

The V gene is TRBV25-1, the J gene TRBJ2-1, with D maybe TRBD1 (5 bases). Trimming removed 6 bases from V and 8 bases from J, with 14 bases in between. This CDR3 has 13 amino acids. Germline assignment: CDR1 MGHDK and CDR2 SYGVNS. CDR3 protein: CASSGRAWDEQFF. CDR3 nucleotides: TGTGCCAGCAGCGGCAGGGCCTGGGATGAGCAGTTCTTC.

This chain joins TRBV4-1 and TRBJ2-5; 8 bases agree with TRBD1. This CDR3 contains 16 residues. V dropped 4 bases and J dropped 2; count of bases not matched to a gene: 9. Looked up from germline, CDR1 is MGHRA and CDR2 is YSYEKL. CDR3 region: CASSRLGQGTQETQYF. The CDR3 DNA reads as TGCGCCAGCAGCCGGCTAGGACAGGGCACACAAGAGACCCAGTACTTC.

CDR3 DNA sequence: TGTGCCAGCAGCCATAGCGGGGGGGTCACAGATACGCAGTATTTT. Translating it yields CASSHSGGVTDTQYF. The chain combines TRBV4-2 with TRBJ2-3, with 11 positions matching TRBD2. This CDR3 is 15 amino acids long. V lost 3 bases to trimming and J lost 2 bases; unmatched junction nucleotides: 1. From germline, CDR1 is LGHNA and CDR2 YNFKEQ.

This clone turned up a few times. V and J are TRBV14 and TRBJ2-1, with D unclear. CDR1 is SGHDN, CDR2 FVKESK, per germline. CDR3 size: 14 residues. V lost 1 base, J lost 8 bases, and 12 bases lay in between. CDR3 amino acids: CASSQVRASDEQFF. CDR3 DNA sequence: TGTGCCAGCAGCCAAGTAAGGGCTTCGGATGAGCAGTTCTTC. The full variable domain, completed using reference TRBV14 and TRBJ2-1, is EAGVTQFPSHSVIEKGQTVTLRCDPISGHDNLYWYRRVMGKEIKFLLHFVKESKQDESGMPNNRFLAERTGGTYSTLKVQPAELEDSGVYFCASSQVRASDEQFFGPGTRLTVL.

This clone was counted only a few times. The gene calls are TRBV5-5 and TRBJ1-1; tentatively, D is TRBD1 (5 bases). The V end lost 4 bases, the J end lost 3 bases, and 16 bases lay between the germline ends. The CDR3 is 15 amino acids. Germline-derived CDR1 and CDR2 are SGHKS and YYEKEE (reference sequence). The CDR3 nucleotides read TGTGCCAGCAGCCCCCAAGCCCCAGGGCACACTGAAGCTTTCTTT. Amino acid sequence: CASSPQAPGHTEAFF.

The rearrangement links TRBV10-3 to TRBJ2-1; 7 positions agree with TRBD2. Germline V CDR1 and CDR2: ENHRY, SYGVKD. The CDR3 runs to 15 residues. Trimming at V came to 10 bases and at J to 0 bases, leaving 9 bases not matched to a gene. The CDR3, as DNA: TGTGCCACCATGGGCCCGGGGGGCTCCTACAATGAGCAGTTCTTC. It translates to CATMGPGGSYNEQFF.